This T cell receptor beta chain was recovered during a study of blood T cell repertoires in COVID-19. Turning to the study itself: The analysed material was cDNA or gDNA that came from T cells, B-cell-depleted T cells, or PBMCs.

TCRdb's copy holds only in-frame clones and misses some; the assay was immunoSEQ multiplex PCR. Among about 97,000 clones listed, about 90% were seen once. The CDR3 is 12 residues long. Germline V gene lookup returns CDR1 LGHNT and CDR2 FRNRAP. The junction had 6 bases not matched to a gene; V was cut back by 6 bases and J by 8 bases. Input material: peripheral blood. This TCR derives from a woman in her twenties or thirties with acute or convalescent COVID-19. The chain employs TRBV12-5 and TRBJ1-2, with 7 bases lining up with TRBD1. Written as DNA, the CDR3 is TGTGCTAGTGGGACAGGGTCTGAGGGCTACACCTTC. Residues: CASGTGSEGYTF.